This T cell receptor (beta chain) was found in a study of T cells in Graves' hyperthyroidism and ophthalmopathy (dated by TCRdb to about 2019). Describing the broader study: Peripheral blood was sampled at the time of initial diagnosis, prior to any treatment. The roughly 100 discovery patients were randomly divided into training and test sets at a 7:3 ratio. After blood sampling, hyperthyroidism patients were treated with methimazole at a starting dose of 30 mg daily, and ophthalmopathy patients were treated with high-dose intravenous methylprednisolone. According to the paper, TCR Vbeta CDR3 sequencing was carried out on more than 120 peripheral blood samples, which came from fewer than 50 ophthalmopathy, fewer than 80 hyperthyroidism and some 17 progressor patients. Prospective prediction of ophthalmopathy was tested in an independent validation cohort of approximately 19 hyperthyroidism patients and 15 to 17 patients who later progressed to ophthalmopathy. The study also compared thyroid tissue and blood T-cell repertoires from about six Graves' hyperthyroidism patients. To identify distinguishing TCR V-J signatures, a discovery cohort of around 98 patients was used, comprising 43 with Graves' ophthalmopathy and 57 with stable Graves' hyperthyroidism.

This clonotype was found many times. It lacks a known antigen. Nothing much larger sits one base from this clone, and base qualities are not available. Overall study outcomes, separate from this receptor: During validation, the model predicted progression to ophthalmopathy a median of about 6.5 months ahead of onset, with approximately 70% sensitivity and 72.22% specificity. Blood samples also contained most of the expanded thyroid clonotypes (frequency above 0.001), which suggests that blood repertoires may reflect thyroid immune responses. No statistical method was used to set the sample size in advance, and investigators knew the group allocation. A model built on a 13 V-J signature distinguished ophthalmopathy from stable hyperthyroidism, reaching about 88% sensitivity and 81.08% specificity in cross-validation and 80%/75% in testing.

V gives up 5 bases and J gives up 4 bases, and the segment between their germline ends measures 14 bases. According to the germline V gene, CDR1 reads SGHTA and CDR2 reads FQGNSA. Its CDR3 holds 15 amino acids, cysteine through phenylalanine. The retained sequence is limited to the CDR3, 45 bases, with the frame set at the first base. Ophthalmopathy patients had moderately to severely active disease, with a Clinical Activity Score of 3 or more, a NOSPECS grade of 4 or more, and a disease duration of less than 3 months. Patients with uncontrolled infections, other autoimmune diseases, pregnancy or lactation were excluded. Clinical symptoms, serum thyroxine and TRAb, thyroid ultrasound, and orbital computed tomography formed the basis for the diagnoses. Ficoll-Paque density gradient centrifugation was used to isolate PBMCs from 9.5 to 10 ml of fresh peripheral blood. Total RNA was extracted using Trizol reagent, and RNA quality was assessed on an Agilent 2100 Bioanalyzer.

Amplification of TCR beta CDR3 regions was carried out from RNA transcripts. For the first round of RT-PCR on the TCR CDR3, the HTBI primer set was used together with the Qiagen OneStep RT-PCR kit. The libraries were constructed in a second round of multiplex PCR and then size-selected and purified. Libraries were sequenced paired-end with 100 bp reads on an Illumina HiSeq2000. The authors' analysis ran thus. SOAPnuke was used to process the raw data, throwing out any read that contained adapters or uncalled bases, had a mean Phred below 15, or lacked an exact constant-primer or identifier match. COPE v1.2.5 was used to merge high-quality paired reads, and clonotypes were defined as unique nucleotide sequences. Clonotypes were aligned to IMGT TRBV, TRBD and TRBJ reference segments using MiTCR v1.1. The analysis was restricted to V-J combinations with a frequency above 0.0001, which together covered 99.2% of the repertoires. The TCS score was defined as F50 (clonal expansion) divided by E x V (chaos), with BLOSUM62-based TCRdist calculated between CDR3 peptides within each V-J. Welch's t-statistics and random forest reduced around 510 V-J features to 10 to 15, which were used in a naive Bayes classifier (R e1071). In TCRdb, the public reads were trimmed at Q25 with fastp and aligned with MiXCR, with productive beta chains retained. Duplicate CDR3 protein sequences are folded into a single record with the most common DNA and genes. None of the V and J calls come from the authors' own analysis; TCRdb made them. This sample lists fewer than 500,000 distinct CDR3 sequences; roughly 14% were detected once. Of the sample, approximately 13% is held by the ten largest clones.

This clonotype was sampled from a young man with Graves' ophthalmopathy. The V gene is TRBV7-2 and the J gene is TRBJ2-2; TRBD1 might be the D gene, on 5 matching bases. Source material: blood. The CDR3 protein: CASSPGPYGTGELFF. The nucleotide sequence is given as TGTGCCAGCAGCCCAGGGCCCTACGGCACCGGGGAGCTGTTTTTT.